This T cell receptor (beta chain) is from a study of T-cell memory formation after mild COVID-19 (dated by TCRdb to about 2021). Concerning the study at large: TCR sequence clusters from the two donors were found to be largely donor specific. In two donors, T-cell clones that expanded and contracted after mild COVID-19 were tracked by sequencing TCRalpha and TCRbeta repertoires over time. Two young, previously healthy adult volunteers made up the cohort, one male and one female.

Regarding this clonotype: The antigen this receptor binds is unknown. Base qualities are not provided; no much larger clone lies one nucleotide away.

Reads for this sample came from an Illumina NovaSeq 6000. Using 5'RACE with constant-segment primers, TCRalpha and TCRbeta cDNA libraries were constructed, with sample barcodes and unique molecular identifiers added in the process. Trizol reagent was used to extract RNA from every sample. The libraries were amplified in two PCR steps, and the second step added a second sample barcode and Illumina TruSeq adapters. Libraries were sequenced on an Illumina NovaSeq with 2 x 150 bp paired-end reads. The paper's processing steps were these. The reads were demultiplexed and collapsed into UMI-guided consensus sequences using migec v1.2.7. With mixcr v2.1.11, UMI consensuses were aligned to TRA and TRB V and J templates and assembled into clonotypes. A clonotype was counted as expanded or contracted only if both edgeR and NoisET called the change significant, with noise models trained on biological replicates. For edgeR calls, a false discovery rate-adjusted p below 0.01 and a log2 fold-change threshold of 1 were applied. As an exploratory analysis of dynamics, max-normalized trajectories of the 1000 most abundant clonotypes were examined with PCA combined with hierarchical clustering. The CD4 or CD8 phenotype of responding clones was assigned using the separately sequenced CD4+ and CD8+ repertoires. The public reads were quality trimmed at Q25 with fastp and then assembled into clones with MiXCR by TCRdb, keeping productive beta chains. CDR3 protein sequences are deduplicated, and each keeps its most common genes and DNA. The V and J calls follow TCRdb's processing rather than the paper's. Counted in this sample were approximately 480,000 distinct CDR3 sequences; 15% to 20% of them appeared once. Of the sample, 12% is held by the ten largest clones.

PBMCs were isolated by Ficoll-Paque density gradient centrifugation. The CDR3 contains 14 residues, cysteine and phenylalanine counted. Only the CDR3 region is kept as DNA, spanning 42 bases read in frame from base 1. Based on the germline V gene, the CDR1 and CDR2 sequences are SGHRS and YFSETQ. V gives up 2 bases and J gives up 7 bases, and the segment between their germline ends measures 14 bases. Study-wide conclusions, independent of this receptor: Contracting CD4+ clones were located mainly in the CM and EM memory subsets, whereas CD8+ clones were found to be enriched in EMRA. Some responding clones were found in pre-infection memory, which suggests that pre-existing cross-reactive memory T cells took part in the SARS-CoV-2 response. The second-wave clones that peaked on day 37 were not confirmed to be SARS-CoV-2 specific. The study included only two mild cases, and larger cohorts that include severe cases with pre-infection samples were judged to be necessary. Clones contracting from day 15 to 85 had balanced CD4/CD8 phenotypes, while a second wave expanding from day 15 to 37 was biased towards CD4+.

The receptor chain draws on TRBV5-1 and TRBJ2-3; the D gene may be TRBD1 or TRBD2, since each aligns over 5 bases. The sequenced sample consisted of PBMCs or a T cell subset sorted from them (not recorded which). This TCR derives from an adult woman who had mild COVID-19 (a few samples of this study predate the infection). The sample titles of this study are shuffled in the database, so cell type and time point are left out; the donor was told from shared clones. The sequence in DNA is TGCGCCAGCAGCTTAGGGGCGGAGGCGCATACGCAGTATTTT. Its protein product is CASSLGAEAHTQYF.